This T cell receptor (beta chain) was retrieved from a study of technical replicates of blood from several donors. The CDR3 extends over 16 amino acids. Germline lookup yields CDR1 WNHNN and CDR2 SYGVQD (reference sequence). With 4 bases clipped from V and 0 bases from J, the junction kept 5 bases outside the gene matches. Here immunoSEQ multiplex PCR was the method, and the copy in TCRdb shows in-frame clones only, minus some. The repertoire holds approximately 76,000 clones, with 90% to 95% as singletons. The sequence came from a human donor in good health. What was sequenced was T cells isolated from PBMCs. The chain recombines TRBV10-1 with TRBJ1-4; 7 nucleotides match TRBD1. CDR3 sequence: CASSVRGPATNEKLFF. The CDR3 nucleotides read TGCGCCAGCAGTGTTAGGGGGCCTGCAACTAATGAAAAACTGTTTTTT.